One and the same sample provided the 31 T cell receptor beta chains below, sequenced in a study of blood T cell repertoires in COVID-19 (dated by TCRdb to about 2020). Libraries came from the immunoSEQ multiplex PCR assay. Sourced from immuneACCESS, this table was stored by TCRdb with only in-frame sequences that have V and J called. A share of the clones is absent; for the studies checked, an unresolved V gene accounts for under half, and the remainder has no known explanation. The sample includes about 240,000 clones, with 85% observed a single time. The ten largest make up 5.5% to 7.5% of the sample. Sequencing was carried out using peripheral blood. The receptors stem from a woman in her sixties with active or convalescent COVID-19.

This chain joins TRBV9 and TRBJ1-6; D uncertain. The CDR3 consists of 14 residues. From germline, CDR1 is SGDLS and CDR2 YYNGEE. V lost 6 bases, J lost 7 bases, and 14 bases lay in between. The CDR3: CASTPGPGNSPLHF. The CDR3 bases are TGTGCCAGCACCCCAGGCCCGGGGAATTCACCCCTCCACTTT.

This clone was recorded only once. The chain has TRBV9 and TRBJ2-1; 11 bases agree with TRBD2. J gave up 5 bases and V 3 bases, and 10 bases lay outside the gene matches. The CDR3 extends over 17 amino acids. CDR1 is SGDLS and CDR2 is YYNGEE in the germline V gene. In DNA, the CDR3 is TGTGCCAGCAGCGCAACAGGGGGGACTAGCGGCGACAATGAGCAGTTCTTC. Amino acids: CASSATGGTSGDNEQFF. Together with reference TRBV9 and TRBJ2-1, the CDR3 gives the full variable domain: DSGVTQTPKHLITATGQRVTLRCSPRSGDLSVYWYQQSLDQGLQFLIQYYNGEERAKGNILERFSAQQFPDLHSELNLSSLELGDSALYFCASSATGGTSGDNEQFFGPGTRLTVL.

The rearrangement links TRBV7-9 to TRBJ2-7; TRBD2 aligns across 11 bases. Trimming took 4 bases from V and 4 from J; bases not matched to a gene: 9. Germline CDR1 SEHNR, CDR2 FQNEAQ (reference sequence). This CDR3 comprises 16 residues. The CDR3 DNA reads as TGTGCCAGCAGCTCAATCGGCCTAGCGGGAGGTTACGAGCAGTACTTC. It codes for CASSSIGLAGGYEQYF.

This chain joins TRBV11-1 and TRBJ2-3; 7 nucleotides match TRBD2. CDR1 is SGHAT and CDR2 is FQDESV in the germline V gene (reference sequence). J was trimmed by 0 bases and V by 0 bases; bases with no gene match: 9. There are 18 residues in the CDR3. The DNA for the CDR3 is TGTGCCAGCAGCTTAGCGCTCCGGGACTATTCTAGCACAGATACGCAGTATTTT. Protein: CASSLALRDYSSTDTQYF.

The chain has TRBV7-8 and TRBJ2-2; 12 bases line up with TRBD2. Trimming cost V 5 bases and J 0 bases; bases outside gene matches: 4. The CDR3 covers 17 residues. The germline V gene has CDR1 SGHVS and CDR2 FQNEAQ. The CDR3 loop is CASSRLAGAANTGELFF. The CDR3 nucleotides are TGTGCCAGCAGCCGACTAGCGGGGGCTGCGAACACCGGGGAGCTGTTTTTT.

The CDR3 here is CASGLGGWQNSPLHF. CDR3 DNA: TGTGCCAGCGGCCTAGGGGGTTGGCAGAATTCACCCCTCCACTTT. V and J are TRBV6-5 and TRBJ1-6; D perhaps matches TRBD1 (6 bases). Per the germline V gene, CDR1 is MNHEY and CDR2 is SVGAGI. With 8 bases removed from V and 7 bases from J, the gap between germline ends came to 18 bases. CDR3 length: 15 residues.

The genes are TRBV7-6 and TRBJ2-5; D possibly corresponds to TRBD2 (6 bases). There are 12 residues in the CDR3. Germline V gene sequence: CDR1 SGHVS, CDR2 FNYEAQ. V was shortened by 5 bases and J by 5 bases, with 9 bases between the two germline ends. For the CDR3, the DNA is TGTGCCAGCAGCGGGGGGACGGAGACCCAGTACTTC. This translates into CASSGGTETQYF.

CDR3 coding DNA: TGTGCCAGCTCAAAGACTCCGTCTGGGGGAAACACCATATATTTT. This gives the protein CASSKTPSGGNTIYF. This sequence joins TRBV18 and TRBJ1-3; the D is unclear. This CDR3 is 15 amino acids long. Germline V gene data show CDR1 as KGHSH and CDR2 as LQKENI. The V and J ends lost 5 bases and 4 bases respectively, with 15 bases between them.

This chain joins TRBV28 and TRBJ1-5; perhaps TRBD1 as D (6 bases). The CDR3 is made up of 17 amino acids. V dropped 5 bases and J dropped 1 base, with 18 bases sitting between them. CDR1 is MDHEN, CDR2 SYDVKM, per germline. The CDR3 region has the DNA TGTGCCAGCAGTACACCCGGGACAAGAAAAAGCAATCAGCCCCAGCATTTT. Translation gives CASSTPGTRKSNQPQHF.

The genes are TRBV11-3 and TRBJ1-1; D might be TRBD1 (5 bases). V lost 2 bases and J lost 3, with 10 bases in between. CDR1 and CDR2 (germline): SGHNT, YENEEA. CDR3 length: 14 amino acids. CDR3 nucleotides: TGTGCCAGCAGCTTAAGGACACTGTACACTGAAGCTTTCTTT. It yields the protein CASSLRTLYTEAFF.

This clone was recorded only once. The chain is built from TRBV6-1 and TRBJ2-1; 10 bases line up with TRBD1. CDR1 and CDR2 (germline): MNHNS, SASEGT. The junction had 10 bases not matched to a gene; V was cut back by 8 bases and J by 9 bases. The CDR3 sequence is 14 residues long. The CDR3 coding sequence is TGTGCCAGCCGGACAGGGGGATCAAGGGGTGAGCAGTTCTTC. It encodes CASRTGGSRGEQFF.

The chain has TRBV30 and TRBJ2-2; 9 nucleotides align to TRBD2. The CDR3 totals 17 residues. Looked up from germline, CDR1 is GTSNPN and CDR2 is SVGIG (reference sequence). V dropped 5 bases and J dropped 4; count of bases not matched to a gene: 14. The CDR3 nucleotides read TGTGCCTGGGGTTTGCCGCGCGGGAGGGCCATCACCGGGGAGCTGTTTTTT. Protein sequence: CAWGLPRGRAITGELFF.

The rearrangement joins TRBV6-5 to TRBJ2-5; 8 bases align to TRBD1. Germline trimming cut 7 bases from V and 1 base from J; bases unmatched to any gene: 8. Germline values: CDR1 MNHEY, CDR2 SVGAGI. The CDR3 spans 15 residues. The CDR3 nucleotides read TGTGCCAGCACTGCCGCCGACAGGGGCCAAGAGACCCAGTACTTC. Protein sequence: CASTAADRGQETQYF.

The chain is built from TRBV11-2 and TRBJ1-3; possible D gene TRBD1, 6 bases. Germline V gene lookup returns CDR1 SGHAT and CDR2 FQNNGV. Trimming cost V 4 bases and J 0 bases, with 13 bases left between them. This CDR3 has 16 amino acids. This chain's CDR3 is CASSWGTLYSGNTIYF. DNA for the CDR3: TGTGCCAGCAGCTGGGGGACACTCTACTCTGGAAACACCATATATTTT.

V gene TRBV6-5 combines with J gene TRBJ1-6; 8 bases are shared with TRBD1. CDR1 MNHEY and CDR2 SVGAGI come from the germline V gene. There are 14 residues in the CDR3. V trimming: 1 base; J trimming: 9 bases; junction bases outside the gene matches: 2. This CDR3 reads CASSYLGTGSPLHF. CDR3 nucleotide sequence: TGTGCCAGCAGTTACTTAGGGACAGGTTCACCCCTCCACTTT.

For the CDR3, the DNA is TGTGCCAGCAAAAGGGGCAGCGGGGAGCTGTTTTTT. Translation gives CASKRGSGELFF. This rearrangement joins TRBV28 to TRBJ2-2, with D possibly matching TRBD1 (5 bases). V lost 7 bases, J lost 7 bases, and 10 bases lay in between. CDR1 and CDR2 (germline): MDHEN, SYDVKM. The CDR3 spans 12 residues.

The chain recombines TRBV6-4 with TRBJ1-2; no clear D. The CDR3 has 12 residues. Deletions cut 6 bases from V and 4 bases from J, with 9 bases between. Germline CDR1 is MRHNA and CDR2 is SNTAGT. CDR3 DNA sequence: TGTGCCAGCAGCCTTGGCAGCTATGGCTACACCTTC. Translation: CASSLGSYGYTF.

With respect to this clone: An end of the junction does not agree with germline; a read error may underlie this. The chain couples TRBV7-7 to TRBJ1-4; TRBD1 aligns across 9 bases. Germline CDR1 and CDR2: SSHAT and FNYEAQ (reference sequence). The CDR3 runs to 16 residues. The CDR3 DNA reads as TGTGCTAGCAGCTTGGCCCCGGGACAGGGTGGAGAAAAACTGTTTTTT. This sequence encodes CASSLAPGQGGEKLFF.

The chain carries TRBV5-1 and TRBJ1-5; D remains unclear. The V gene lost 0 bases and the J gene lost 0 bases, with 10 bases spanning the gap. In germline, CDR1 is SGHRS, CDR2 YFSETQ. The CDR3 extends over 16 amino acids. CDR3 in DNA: TGCGCCAGCAGCTTGGTGCCAGATTATAGCAATCAGCCCCAGCATTTT. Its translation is CASSLVPDYSNQPQHF.

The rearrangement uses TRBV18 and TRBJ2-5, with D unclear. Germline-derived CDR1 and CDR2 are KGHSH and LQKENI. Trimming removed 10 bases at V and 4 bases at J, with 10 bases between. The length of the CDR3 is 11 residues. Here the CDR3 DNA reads TGTGCCACCACGAATAGAGAGACCCAGTACTTC. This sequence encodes CATTNRETQYF.

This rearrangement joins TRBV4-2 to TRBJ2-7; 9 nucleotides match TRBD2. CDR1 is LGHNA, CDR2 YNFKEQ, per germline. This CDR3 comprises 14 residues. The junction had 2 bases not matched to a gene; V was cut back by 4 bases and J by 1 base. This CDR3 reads CASSRTSGSYEQYF. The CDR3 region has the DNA TGTGCCAGCAGCCGCACTAGCGGGTCCTACGAGCAGTACTTC.

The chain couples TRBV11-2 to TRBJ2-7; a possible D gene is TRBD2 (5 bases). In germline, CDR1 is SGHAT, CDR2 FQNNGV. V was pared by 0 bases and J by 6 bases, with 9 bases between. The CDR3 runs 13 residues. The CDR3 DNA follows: TGTGCCAGCAGCTTAGAACGGAGGTCCGAGCAGTACGTC. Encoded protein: CASSLERRSEQYV.

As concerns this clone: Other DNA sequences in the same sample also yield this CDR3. The CDR3 loop is CASSSTGDTEAFF. The CDR3 nucleotides read TGTGCCAGTAGTTCGACAGGGGACACTGAAGCTTTCTTT. The chain recombines TRBV19 with TRBJ1-1; 8 bases align to TRBD1. Germline CDR1 and CDR2: LNHDA and SQIVND (reference sequence). J was trimmed by 3 bases and V by 5 bases; bases with no gene match: 2. The CDR3 is 13 amino acids. The full variable domain, with the rest looked up from reference TRBV19 and TRBJ1-1, is DGGITQSPKYLFRKEGQNVTLSCEQNLNHDAMYWYRQDPGQGLRLIYYSQIVNDFQKGDIAEGYSVSREKKESFPLTVTSAQKNPTAFYLCASSSTGDTEAFFGQGTRLTVV.

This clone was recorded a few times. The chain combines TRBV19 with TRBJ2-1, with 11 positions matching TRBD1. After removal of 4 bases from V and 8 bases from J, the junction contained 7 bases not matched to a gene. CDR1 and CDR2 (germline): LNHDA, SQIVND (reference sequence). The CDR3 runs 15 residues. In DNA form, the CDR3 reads TGTGCCAGTAGTAATCCCGGGACAGGGGGATATGAGCAGTTCTTC. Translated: CASSNPGTGGYEQFF.

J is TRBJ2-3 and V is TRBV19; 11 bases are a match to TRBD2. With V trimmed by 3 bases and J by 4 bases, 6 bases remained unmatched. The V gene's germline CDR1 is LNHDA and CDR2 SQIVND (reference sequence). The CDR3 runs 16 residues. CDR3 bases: TGTGCCAGTAGTATTGCGGCTAGCGGGGGGCCAGATACGCAGTATTTT. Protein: CASSIAASGGPDTQYF.

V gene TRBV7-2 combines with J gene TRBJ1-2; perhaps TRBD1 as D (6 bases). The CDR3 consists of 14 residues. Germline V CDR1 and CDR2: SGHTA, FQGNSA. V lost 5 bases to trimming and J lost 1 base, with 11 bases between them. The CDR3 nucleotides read TGTGCCAGCAGCCCGGGACAAAATAACTATGGCTACACCTTC. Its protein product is CASSPGQNNYGYTF.

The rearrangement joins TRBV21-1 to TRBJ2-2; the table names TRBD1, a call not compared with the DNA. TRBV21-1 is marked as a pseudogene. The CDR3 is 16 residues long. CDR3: CASSKEGAGNTGELFF. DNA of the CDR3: TGTGCCAGCAGCAAAGAGGGGGCAGGGAACACCGGGGAGCTGTTTTTT.

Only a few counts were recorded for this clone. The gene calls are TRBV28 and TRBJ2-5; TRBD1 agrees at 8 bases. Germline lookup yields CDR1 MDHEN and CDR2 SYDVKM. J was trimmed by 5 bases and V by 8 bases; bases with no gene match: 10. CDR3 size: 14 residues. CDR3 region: CASGIRTGLETQYF. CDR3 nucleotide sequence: TGTGCCAGCGGAATCCGGACAGGGCTGGAGACCCAGTACTTC.

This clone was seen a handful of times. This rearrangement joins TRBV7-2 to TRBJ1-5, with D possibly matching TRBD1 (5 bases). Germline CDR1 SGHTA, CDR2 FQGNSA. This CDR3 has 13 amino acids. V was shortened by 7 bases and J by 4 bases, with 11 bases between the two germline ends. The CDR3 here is CASTFSGNQPQHF. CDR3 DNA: TGTGCCAGCACGTTTTCAGGGAATCAGCCCCAGCATTTT.

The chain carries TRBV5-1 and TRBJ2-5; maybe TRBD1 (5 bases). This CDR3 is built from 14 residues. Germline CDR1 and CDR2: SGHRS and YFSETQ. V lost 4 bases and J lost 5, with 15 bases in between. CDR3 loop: CASSLMVGQETQYF. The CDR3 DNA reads TGCGCCAGCAGCCTTATGGTGGGGCAGGAGACCCAGTACTTC.

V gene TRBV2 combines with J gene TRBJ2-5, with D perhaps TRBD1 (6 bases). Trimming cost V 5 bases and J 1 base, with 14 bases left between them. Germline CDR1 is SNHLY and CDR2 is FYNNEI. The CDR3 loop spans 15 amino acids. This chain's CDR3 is CASSSSRGPQETQYF. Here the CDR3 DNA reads TGTGCCAGCAGTTCCTCCAGGGGACCCCAAGAGACCCAGTACTTC.